These T cell receptor beta chains were read from a single sample in a study of human versus mouse CDR3 diversity and MHC coevolution. The data were produced by immunoSEQ multiplex PCR, yet TCRdb's version contains in-frame clones alone and is incomplete. The data show about 73,000 clones, 85% to 95% seen once. The source material was naive CD4+ T cells from blood. The receptors derive from a person aged 25 to 69 in good health. CDR3s include the opening cysteine and the closing phenylalanine or tryptophan. A D gene is named only where the DNA matches it firmly. Only part of the rows carry a size: once, few, many, or a class if the clone is expanded.

d_call: -; v_call: TRBV9; clone_size: -; j_call: TRBJ1-1; cdr3_nt: TGTGCCAGCAGCGTCGGATACAGGGTTAGGAACACTGAAGCTTTCTTT; cdr3_aa: CASSVGYRVRNTEAFF
d_call: -; v_call: TRBV5-4; clone_size: -; j_call: TRBJ2-7; cdr3_nt: TGTGCCAGCAGCTTGGGGACTTACGAGCAGTACTTC; cdr3_aa: CASSLGTYEQYF
d_call: -; v_call: TRBV27; clone_size: -; j_call: TRBJ2-7; cdr3_nt: TGTGCCAGCAGTCCATCTACCCACTACGAGCAGTACTTC; cdr3_aa: CASSPSTHYEQYF
d_call: -; v_call: TRBV5-1; clone_size: once; j_call: TRBJ1-1; cdr3_nt: TGCGCCAGCAGCTTGATGGGGGCGAGAACTGAAGCTTTCTTT; cdr3_aa: CASSLMGARTEAFF
d_call: -; v_call: TRBV4-2; clone_size: -; j_call: TRBJ1-4; cdr3_nt: TGTGCCAGCAGCCAAGAAGCGACGGACACAAATGAAAAACTGTTTTTT; cdr3_aa: CASSQEATDTNEKLFF
d_call: -; v_call: TRBV6-1; clone_size: -; j_call: TRBJ1-4; cdr3_nt: TGTGCCAGCAGTTATTTAGGGGTTGAAAAACTGTTTTTT; cdr3_aa: CASSYLGVEKLFF
d_call: TRBD1; v_call: TRBV4-2; clone_size: -; j_call: TRBJ1-1; cdr3_nt: TGTGCCAGCAGCCTCCCACTACAGGGGCAGAACACTGAAGCTTTCTTT; cdr3_aa: CASSLPLQGQNTEAFF
d_call: TRBD2; v_call: TRBV14; clone_size: -; j_call: TRBJ2-1; cdr3_nt: TGTGCCAGCAGCCAAGTAGGCGGGAGTTACAATGAGCAGTTCTTC; cdr3_aa: CASSQVGGSYNEQFF
d_call: -; v_call: TRBV6-1; clone_size: -; j_call: TRBJ1-6; cdr3_nt: TGTGCCAGCAGGCAAGACAGAGATTCACCCCTCCACTTT; cdr3_aa: CASRQDRDSPLHF
d_call: -; v_call: TRBV30; clone_size: -; j_call: TRBJ2-5; cdr3_nt: TGTGCCTGGAGCGTGTCCCGGGAGACCCAGTACTTC; cdr3_aa: CAWSVSRETQYF
d_call: -; v_call: TRBV7-9; clone_size: -; j_call: TRBJ1-2; cdr3_nt: TGTGCCAGCAGCTTAGTGGGAGGGGAGGATGGCTACACCTTC; cdr3_aa: CASSLVGGEDGYTF
d_call: -; v_call: TRBV30; clone_size: -; j_call: TRBJ2-2; cdr3_nt: TGTGCCTGGAGTGAGGTTTGGGGCGGAGCCACCGGGGAGCTGTTTTTT; cdr3_aa: CAWSEVWGGATGELFF
d_call: -; v_call: TRBV5-1; clone_size: -; j_call: TRBJ2-7; cdr3_nt: TGCGCCAGCAGCTTGGGCTCGACAGCAGTCTTCTCCTACGAGCAGTACTTC; cdr3_aa: CASSLGSTAVFSYEQYF
d_call: TRBD1; v_call: TRBV30; clone_size: -; j_call: TRBJ2-2; cdr3_nt: TGTGCCTGGGCGGGACAGGCGAACACCGGGGAGCTGTTTTTT; cdr3_aa: CAWAGQANTGELFF
d_call: TRBD2; v_call: TRBV5-1; clone_size: -; j_call: TRBJ2-3; cdr3_nt: TGCGCCAGCAGCTTGGAGCGGGGGGGGCCAGATACGCAGTATTTT; cdr3_aa: CASSLERGGPDTQYF
d_call: -; v_call: TRBV29-1; clone_size: -; j_call: TRBJ1-5; cdr3_nt: TGCAGCGCTGGTAACTCCAATCAGCCCCAGCATTTT; cdr3_aa: CSAGNSNQPQHF
d_call: -; v_call: TRBV6-1; clone_size: -; j_call: TRBJ1-1; cdr3_nt: TGTGCCAGCAGTGAAAACAGGGTGACGACTGAAGCTTTCTTT; cdr3_aa: CASSENRVTTEAFF
d_call: -; v_call: TRBV6-1; clone_size: -; j_call: TRBJ2-3; cdr3_nt: TGTGCCAGCAGTGAAACGAGGACAGATACGCAGTATTTT; cdr3_aa: CASSETRTDTQYF
d_call: TRBD1; v_call: TRBV4-2; clone_size: -; j_call: TRBJ1-1; cdr3_nt: TGTGCCAGCAGCCAAGCCCGGGACAGGGGGCGCCCCACTGAAGCTTTCTTT; cdr3_aa: CASSQARDRGRPTEAFF
d_call: TRBD1; v_call: TRBV7-9; clone_size: -; j_call: TRBJ1-5; cdr3_nt: TGTGCCAGCAGCCAGGGGGCGACGGGCAATCAGCCCCAGCATTTT; cdr3_aa: CASSQGATGNQPQHF
d_call: TRBD2; v_call: TRBV2; clone_size: once; j_call: TRBJ2-3; cdr3_nt: TGTGCCAGCAAGGGGCGGGAGGTTACAGATACGCAGTATTTT; cdr3_aa: CASKGREVTDTQYF
d_call: -; v_call: TRBV6-5; clone_size: -; j_call: TRBJ2-1; cdr3_nt: TGTGCCAGCAGTTACAAGAGACAGTCCTACAATGAGCAGTTCTTC; cdr3_aa: CASSYKRQSYNEQFF
d_call: TRBD2; v_call: TRBV5-1; clone_size: -; j_call: TRBJ2-2; cdr3_nt: TGCGCCAGCAGCTTCCCGCGGGAGTCGGGCGGGGAGCTGTTTTTT; cdr3_aa: CASSFPRESGGELFF
d_call: -; v_call: TRBV10-3; clone_size: -; j_call: TRBJ1-1; cdr3_nt: TGTGCCATCAGTGACTCAGGGGTGTACACTGAAGCTTTCTTT; cdr3_aa: CAISDSGVYTEAFF
d_call: TRBD1; v_call: TRBV7-2; clone_size: -; j_call: TRBJ2-5; cdr3_nt: TGTGCCAGCAGCCGTACAGGGGGCACTCAAGAGACCCAGTACTTC; cdr3_aa: CASSRTGGTQETQYF
d_call: TRBD1; v_call: TRBV19; clone_size: once; j_call: TRBJ2-2; cdr3_nt: TGTGCCAGTAGTATTTCAGGGACAGAGAACACCGGGGAGCTGTTTTTT; cdr3_aa: CASSISGTENTGELFF